Following are 14 T cell receptor beta chains from one sample sequenced in a study of blood T cell repertoires in COVID-19. Clones were read by immunoSEQ multiplex PCR, and TCRdb kept only the in-frame ones, dropping some. The sample holds about 120,000 clones, 81% seen once. The sequencing input was peripheral blood. The origin of the receptors is a man aged 25-45 years with COVID-19, enrolled during active disease.

This rearrangement joins TRBV4-1 to TRBJ2-6; TRBD1 aligns across 7 bases. CDR1 and CDR2 (germline): MGHRA, YSYEKL. The J segment lost 0 bases and the V segment lost 4 bases, leaving 9 bases of the junction unmatched. This CDR3 contains 18 residues. The CDR3 DNA reads TGCGCCAGCAGCCCCCTAGGGACAGCGGACTCTGGGGCCAACGTCCTGACTTTC. Amino acid sequence: CASSPLGTADSGANVLTF.

This clone was seen a handful of times. The chain is built from TRBV29-1 and TRBJ2-7; the D is unclear. V lost 4 bases and J lost 0, with 10 bases in between. This CDR3 contains 13 residues. The germline V gene encodes CDR1 SQVTM and CDR2 ANQGSEA. This chain's CDR3 is CSVVLLSSYEQYF. CDR3 sequence (DNA): TGCAGCGTTGTTCTTCTCAGCTCCTACGAGCAGTACTTC.

V is TRBV7-2 and J is TRBJ1-1, with D unclear. This CDR3 spans 14 amino acids. Per germline, CDR1 SGHTA and CDR2 FQGNSA. V shed 1 base and J shed 2 bases, with 8 bases lying between them. As DNA, the CDR3 is TGTGCCAGCAGCTTAGGTAATCTTAACACTGAAGCTTTCTTT. Its protein product is CASSLGNLNTEAFF.

CDR3 sequence (DNA): TGTGCCAGCAGTTTAGAAGGGCGGGAGGCGAGTAAAGGTTCCTACGAGCAGTACTTC. It specifies CASSLEGREASKGSYEQYF. The rearrangement uses TRBV28 and TRBJ2-7; 8 bases match TRBD2. V lost 2 bases, J lost 1 base, and 16 bases stayed unmatched. The CDR3 is 19 residues long. Per the germline V gene, CDR1 is MDHEN and CDR2 is SYDVKM.

The chain has TRBV7-8 and TRBJ2-1; a weak D match, TRBD2 (7 bases). CDR3 length equals 14 residues. From germline, CDR1 is SGHVS and CDR2 FQNEAQ. V was pared by 5 bases and J by 9 bases, with 17 bases between. The CDR3 spells CASSPPGGRGEQFF. CDR3 DNA sequence: TGTGCCAGCAGCCCCCCGGGGGGCCGAGGTGAGCAGTTCTTC.

This chain connects TRBV27 to TRBJ2-1, with 13 bases matching TRBD2. Germline V CDR1 and CDR2: MNHEY, SMNVEV (reference sequence). The CDR3 covers 20 residues. With V trimmed by 6 bases and J by 0 bases, 14 bases remained unmatched. The DNA of the CDR3 is TGTGCCAGCAGCCTTAGGGGACTAGCGGGATATTCGGACTCCTACAATGAGCAGTTCTTC. Translated: CASSLRGLAGYSDSYNEQFF.

This sequence joins TRBV27 and TRBJ1-1; unclear D gene. This CDR3 contains 15 residues. V lost 0 bases and J lost 0, with 8 bases in between. Germline-derived CDR1 and CDR2 are MNHEY and SMNVEV (reference sequence). This chain's CDR3 is CASSLSTLMNTEAFF. The CDR3, as DNA: TGTGCCAGCAGTTTATCCACTCTAATGAACACTGAAGCTTTCTTT.

This clone occurred a few times. The chain couples TRBV4-3 to TRBJ1-2; D remains unclear. V dropped 1 base and J dropped 2 bases, with 8 bases sitting between them. In germline, CDR1 is LGHNA, CDR2 YSLEER. The CDR3 runs to 14 residues. This CDR3 is CASSQVSQNYGYTF. DNA of the CDR3: TGCGCCAGCAGCCAAGTATCCCAGAACTATGGCTACACCTTC.

The chain uses TRBV28 and TRBJ1-5; D perhaps matches TRBD1 (6 bases). Trimming pared 5 bases from V and 7 bases from J, leaving 18 bases between. The CDR3 has 15 residues. Per germline, CDR1 MDHEN and CDR2 SYDVKM. Here the CDR3 reads CASSEQGRGDQPQHF. The CDR3 nucleotides are TGTGCCAGCAGTGAACAGGGACGGGGTGACCAGCCCCAGCATTTT.

The chain employs TRBV19 and TRBJ2-3; D unresolved. Germline V CDR1 and CDR2: LNHDA, SQIVND (reference sequence). V lost 9 bases, J lost 6 bases, and 10 bases lay in between. This CDR3 is 11 amino acids long. DNA of the CDR3: TGTGCCAGCTCTCCCGGGGATACGCAGTATTTT. Translated: CASSPGDTQYF.

This sequence joins TRBV12-3 or TRBV12-4 and TRBJ2-3; TRBD2 might be the D (5 bases). The CDR3 length is 13 residues. The V gene lost 1 base and the J gene lost 3 bases, with 5 bases spanning the gap. CDR3 in DNA: TGTGCCAGCAGTTTAGGGAGGACAGATACGCAGTATTTT. It encodes CASSLGRTDTQYF.

The chain employs TRBV19 and TRBJ1-1, with 8 bases lining up with TRBD1. Germline V gene data show CDR1 as LNHDA and CDR2 as SQIVND (reference sequence). V lost 8 bases, J lost 3 bases, and 11 bases stayed unmatched. The CDR3 sequence is 15 residues long. The CDR3 loop is CASLELQGGYTEAFF. DNA of the CDR3: TGTGCCAGTCTCGAATTACAGGGGGGGTACACTGAAGCTTTCTTT.

This rearrangement joins TRBV19 to TRBJ2-3; TRBD2 aligns across 13 bases. Per the germline V gene, CDR1 is LNHDA and CDR2 is SQIVND (reference sequence). The V and J ends lost 5 bases and 2 bases, in that order; junction bases with no gene match: 4. This CDR3 is 16 amino acids long. In DNA, the CDR3 is TGTGCCAGTAGTGGGACTAGCGGGGAATACACAGATACGCAGTATTTT. This gives the protein CASSGTSGEYTDTQYF.

The rearrangement joins TRBV5-1 to TRBJ2-1, with D possibly being TRBD1 (6 bases). The CDR3 totals 16 residues. Trimming stripped 0 bases from V and 5 bases from J, with 15 bases between. The germline V gene has CDR1 SGHRS and CDR2 YFSETQ. The CDR3: CASSLVVFGDNNEQFF. As DNA, the CDR3 is TGCGCCAGCAGCTTGGTGGTTTTTGGGGACAACAATGAGCAGTTCTTC. Based on the CDR3 plus reference TRBV5-1 and TRBJ2-1, the full variable domain is KAGVTQTPRYLIKTRGQQVTLSCSPISGHRSVSWYQQTPGQGLQFLFEYFSETQRNKGNFPGRFSGRQFSNSRSEMNVSTLELGDSALYLCASSLVVFGDNNEQFFGPGTRLTVL.